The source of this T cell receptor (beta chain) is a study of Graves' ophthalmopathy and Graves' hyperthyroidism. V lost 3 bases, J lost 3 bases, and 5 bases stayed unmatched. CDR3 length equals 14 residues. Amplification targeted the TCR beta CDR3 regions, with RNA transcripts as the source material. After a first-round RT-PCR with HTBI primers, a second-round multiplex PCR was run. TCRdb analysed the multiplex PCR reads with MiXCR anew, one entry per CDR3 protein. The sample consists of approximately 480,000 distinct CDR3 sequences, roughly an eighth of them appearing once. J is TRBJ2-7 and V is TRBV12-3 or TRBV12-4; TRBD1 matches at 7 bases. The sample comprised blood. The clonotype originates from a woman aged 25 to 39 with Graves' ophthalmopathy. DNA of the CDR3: TGTGCCAGCAGTTTCGACAGGGAAAGCTACGAGCAGTACTTC. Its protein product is CASSFDRESYEQYF.